The 26 T cell receptor beta chains reported below all come from one sample, sequenced in a study of blood T cell repertoires in COVID-19. Profiling relied on immunoSEQ multiplex PCR, and the TCRdb table lists in-frame clones only, not all of them. This table holds 130,000 to 150,000 clones, 82% found once. The material sequenced was peripheral blood. Source of these receptors: a human donor with acute or convalescent COVID-19. The donor label of this sample is uncertain.

This chain joins TRBV6-5 and TRBJ2-1; no clear D gene. Germline CDR1 is MNHEY and CDR2 is SVGAGI. The CDR3 runs to 13 residues. Trimming stripped 4 bases from V and 5 bases from J, with 9 bases between. CDR3 sequence: CASSLRGDNEQFF. The CDR3 DNA reads as TGTGCCAGCAGTTTACGCGGCGACAATGAGCAGTTCTTC.

The chain links TRBV5-4 to TRBJ1-3; the match to TRBD1 covers 9 bases. Trimming at V came to 1 base and at J to 3 bases, leaving 5 bases not matched to a gene. In germline, CDR1 is SGHNT, CDR2 YYREEE (reference sequence). The CDR3 loop spans 16 amino acids. The CDR3 bases are TGTGCCAGCAGCTTGTTGACAGGGGGTGTTGGAAACACCATATATTTT. Protein product: CASSLLTGGVGNTIYF.

This chain uses TRBV5-4 with TRBJ2-7; 7 bases agree with TRBD2. The V and J ends lost 5 bases and 6 bases, in that order; junction bases with no gene match: 14. Germline-derived CDR1 and CDR2 are SGHNT and YYREEE (reference sequence). CDR3 length: 15 residues. The CDR3 DNA reads TGTGCCAGCAGACAATCGGCTAGCGGTGGGGGCGAGCAGTACTTC. It translates to CASRQSASGGGEQYF.

This clone was detected a few times. CDR3 bases: TGTGCCAGCAGCTTGTTGGCGGACTCCTACGAGCAGTACTTC. Its translation: CASSLLADSYEQYF. The rearrangement links TRBV11-2 to TRBJ2-7; D not resolved. Germline lookup yields CDR1 SGHAT and CDR2 FQNNGV. CDR3 size: 14 residues. The V and J ends lost 3 bases and 0 bases respectively, with 9 bases between them.

The V gene is TRBV19, the J gene TRBJ2-1; possible D gene TRBD1, 5 bases. V was cut by 0 bases and J by 2 bases, with 8 bases left in between. Looked up from germline, CDR1 is LNHDA and CDR2 is SQIVND (reference sequence). This CDR3 is 15 amino acids long. The CDR3 region is CASSIDGRAYNEQFF. The CDR3 bases are TGTGCCAGTAGTATAGACGGCAGGGCCTACAATGAGCAGTTCTTC.

The chain employs TRBV3-1 (or the pseudogene TRBV3-2) and TRBJ1-3; TRBD1 matches 7 bases. The junction had 9 bases not matched to a gene; V was cut back by 4 bases and J by 3 bases. The CDR3 has 16 amino acids. From germline, CDR1 is LGHDT and CDR2 YNNKEL (reference sequence). The CDR3 reads CASSREQGSYGNTIYF. CDR3 coding DNA: TGTGCCAGCAGCCGGGAACAGGGGAGCTATGGAAACACCATATATTTT.

The chain joins TRBV15 to TRBJ2-5, with D perhaps TRBD2 (6 bases). The germline gives CDR1 LNHNV, CDR2 YYDKDF (reference sequence). Trimming pared 3 bases from V and 5 bases from J, leaving 13 bases between. CDR3 length equals 14 residues. The CDR3 reads CATSRAEGLETQYF. Here the CDR3 DNA reads TGTGCCACCAGCAGGGCGGAGGGGTTGGAGACCCAGTACTTC.

The chain uses TRBV5-6 and TRBJ2-1, with TRBD2 matching over 10 bases. This CDR3 comprises 15 residues. Trimming cost V 4 bases and J 12 bases; bases outside gene matches: 13. Germline CDR1 SGHDT, CDR2 YYEEEE. CDR3: CASSQVAGGSGMQFF. In DNA form, the CDR3 reads TGTGCCAGCAGCCAGGTAGCGGGGGGCTCTGGGATGCAGTTCTTC.

The rearrangement links TRBV19 to TRBJ2-1, with 8 bases that match TRBD1. There are 15 residues in the CDR3. V lost 2 bases and J lost 2; bases outside the gene matches: 2. In germline, CDR1 is LNHDA, CDR2 SQIVND (reference sequence). The CDR3 sequence: CASSIRRGPYNEQFF. CDR3 coding DNA: TGTGCCAGTAGTATACGCAGGGGGCCCTACAATGAGCAGTTCTTC.

The J gene is TRBJ2-3, the V gene TRBV2; D perhaps matches TRBD1 (6 bases). Trimming removed 10 bases from V and 6 bases from J, with 20 bases in between. CDR1 is SNHLY and CDR2 is FYNNEI in the germline V gene. This CDR3 spans 14 amino acids. The DNA for the CDR3 is TGTGCCAACCAACCCTCCTCTAGGGGGGATACGCAGTATTTT. It yields the protein CANQPSSRGDTQYF.

In its sample, this clone was seen a few times. The chain has TRBV11-2 and TRBJ1-6; D call uncertain. The CDR3 loop spans 13 amino acids. Germline V lookup: CDR1 SGHAT, CDR2 FQNNGV. Between the trimmed V and J ends, which lost 2 bases and 6 bases, there was a span of 5 bases. The CDR3, as DNA: TGTGCCAGCAGCTTACCTATTAATTCACCCCTCCACTTT. Its translation is CASSLPINSPLHF. The variable domain in full, with the rest retrieved from reference TRBV11-2 and TRBJ1-6, is EAGVAQSPRYKIIEKRQSVAFWCNPISGHATLYWYQQILGQGPKLLIQFQNNGVVDDSQLPKDRFSAERLKGVDSTLKIQPAKLEDSAVYLCASSLPINSPLHFGNGTRLTVT.

This clone was found a few times. The rearrangement links TRBV7-6 to TRBJ1-6; the match to TRBD1 covers 9 bases. The germline V gene encodes CDR1 SGHVS and CDR2 FNYEAQ. The CDR3 contains 19 residues. J lost 1 base, V lost 1 base, and 8 bases had no gene match. As DNA, the CDR3 is TGTGCCAGCAGCTTAGTAACAGGGGGCCATGGTTCCTATAATTCACCCCTCCACTTT. It translates to CASSLVTGGHGSYNSPLHF. The whole variable domain, remainder taken from reference TRBV7-6 and TRBJ1-6, is GAGVSQSPRYKVTKRGQDVALRCDPISGHVSLYWYRQALGQGPEFLTYFNYEAQQDKSGLPNDRFSAERPEGSISTLTIQRTEQRDSAMYRCASSLVTGGHGSYNSPLHFGNGTRLTVT.

The chain joins TRBV9 to TRBJ1-1; TRBD1 agrees at 7 bases. V was clipped by 0 bases and J by 0 bases; unmatched bases: 14. The CDR3 has 19 residues. The V gene's germline CDR1 is SGDLS and CDR2 YYNGEE. The DNA for the CDR3 is TGTGCCAGCAGCGTAGGACCAGGGGGGCGTCTGCGCATGAACACTGAAGCTTTCTTT. Amino acid sequence: CASSVGPGGRLRMNTEAFF.

This CDR3 is CASSIRLAGGRTDTQYF. The CDR3 nucleotides are TGTGCCAGTAGTATCCGACTAGCGGGGGGGCGTACAGATACGCAGTATTTT. The chain uses TRBV19 and TRBJ2-3; 14 bases agree with TRBD2. The CDR3 is 17 residues long. V trimming: 3 bases; J trimming: 3 bases; junction bases outside the gene matches: 5. Looked up from germline, CDR1 is LNHDA and CDR2 is SQIVND (reference sequence).

This rearrangement joins TRBV11-2 to TRBJ2-3, with no clear D. This CDR3 comprises 11 residues. From germline, CDR1 is SGHAT and CDR2 FQNNGV. Trimming took 5 bases from V and 5 from J, leaving 5 bases between them. In DNA form, the CDR3 reads TGTGCCAGCAGCGTTAGAGATACGCAGTATTTT. It codes for CASSVRDTQYF.

The chain carries TRBV4-1 and TRBJ1-4, with 10 bases matching TRBD1. The V segment lost 4 bases and the J segment 5 bases; nucleotides outside the gene matches: 7. Per germline, CDR1 MGHRA and CDR2 YSYEKL. The CDR3 loop spans 16 amino acids. Here the CDR3 DNA reads TGCGCCAGCAGCCGGCCGACAGGGGGCTTCAATGAAAAACTGTTTTTT. Translated: CASSRPTGGFNEKLFF.

Concerning this clone: The junction and the germline gene differ at one end; a read error may be behind it. The gene calls are TRBV29-1 and TRBJ1-2; D may be TRBD1 (5 bases). CDR1 is SQVTM and CDR2 is ANQGSEA in the germline V gene. The CDR3 has 13 residues. The CDR3: CSARGDSHYGYTF. CDR3 in DNA: TGCAGCGCCCGGGGGGACTCGCACTACGGCTACACCTTC.

This clone was observed a handful of times. V gene TRBV11-2 combines with J gene TRBJ1-3, with D possibly matching TRBD1 (5 bases). The CDR3 contains 17 residues. V lost 5 bases to trimming and J lost 1 base, with 18 bases between them. From germline, CDR1 is SGHAT and CDR2 FQNNGV. This CDR3 is CASSSGYLRGSGNTIYF. The DNA of the CDR3 is TGTGCCAGCAGCAGCGGATACCTCCGGGGGTCTGGAAACACCATATATTTT.

CDR3 nucleotide sequence: TGTGCCAGCATTGAACAGCCCCGGAATTTCTATGGCTACACCTTC. This sequence encodes CASIEQPRNFYGYTF. The chain joins TRBV6-6 to TRBJ1-2; D is unclear. Germline V CDR1 and CDR2: MNHNY, SVGAGI (reference sequence). The CDR3 is made up of 15 amino acids. The ends were cut back, 7 bases at V and 4 bases at J, with 19 bases in the middle.

This clone has only a few counts. The CDR3 sequence: CASSEQGASYNEQFF. The CDR3 DNA reads as TGCGCCAGCAGTGAGCAGGGGGCCTCCTACAATGAGCAGTTCTTC. The chain couples TRBV10-1 to TRBJ2-1; TRBD1 matches 8 bases. This CDR3 has 15 residues. V was clipped by 2 bases and J by 0 bases; unmatched bases: 0. The germline gives CDR1 WNHNN, CDR2 SYGVQD (reference sequence).

The rearrangement links TRBV4-3 to TRBJ1-5; no definite D call. Per germline, CDR1 LGHNA and CDR2 YSLEER. V dropped 0 bases and J dropped 3 bases, with 9 bases sitting between them. The CDR3 covers 15 residues. The CDR3 nucleotides read TGCGCCAGCAGCCAAGAATTTGGCCACAATCAGCCCCAGCATTTT. This encodes CASSQEFGHNQPQHF.

This clone was recorded a few times. This rearrangement joins TRBV5-1 to TRBJ1-2; 8 bases are shared with TRBD1. CDR3 length: 16 amino acids. CDR1 is SGHRS, CDR2 YFSETQ, per germline. The ends lost 1 base at V and 3 bases at J; junction bases unmatched: 8. Written as DNA, the CDR3 is TGCGCCAGCAGCTTGTTAGGACAGGGTGGGGACTATGGCTACACCTTC. This encodes CASSLLGQGGDYGYTF.

Regarding this clone: This specimen includes other DNA sequences encoding the same CDR3. In nucleotides, the CDR3 is TGTGCCTGGAGTCGGGGGGATACGCAGTATTTT. Protein: CAWSRGDTQYF. The rearrangement links TRBV30 to TRBJ2-3, with D perhaps TRBD2 (6 bases). Per germline, CDR1 GTSNPN and CDR2 SVGIG (reference sequence). With 2 bases removed from V and 6 bases from J, the gap between germline ends came to 6 bases. The CDR3 is made up of 11 amino acids.

This clone was counted between two and nine times. V usage is TRBV6-5 and J usage is TRBJ1-5; TRBD1 is a possible D gene (5 bases). The CDR3 spans 13 residues. Germline CDR1 is MNHEY and CDR2 is SVGAGI. With 2 bases removed from V and 7 bases from J, the gap between germline ends came to 9 bases. CDR3 sequence reads: CASSYDRGQPQHF. DNA of the CDR3: TGTGCCAGCAGTTACGATAGGGGACAGCCCCAGCATTTT.

This clone turned up a few times. CDR3 DNA sequence: TGTGCCAGCAGTCCTAGTCCCTACAGGCTGACAGATACGCAGTATTTT. It translates to CASSPSPYRLTDTQYF. This chain connects TRBV27 to TRBJ2-3; the D gene is possibly TRBD1 (5 bases). The CDR3 has 16 residues. The V end was cut by 5 bases, the J end by 3 bases, with 18 bases between. Germline V gene data show CDR1 as MNHEY and CDR2 as SMNVEV (reference sequence).

The chain couples TRBV19 to TRBJ1-3, with 7 bases identical to TRBD1. Germline CDR1 LNHDA, CDR2 SQIVND (reference sequence). Trimming cost V 8 bases and J 2 bases; bases outside gene matches: 3. The length of the CDR3 is 13 residues. The CDR3 spells CASQTGAGNTIYF. The CDR3 nucleotides are TGTGCCAGTCAAACAGGGGCTGGAAACACCATATATTTT.